These 2 T cell receptor beta chains were all obtained from the same sample, sequenced in a study of blood T cell repertoires in COVID-19. Repertoires were generated with immunoSEQ multiplex PCR, while TCRdb's copy carries only in-frame clones and drops some. Here the sample spans tens of thousands of clones, over 80% being singletons. Sequencing input: peripheral blood. The receptors derive from a woman older than 75 with acute or convalescent COVID-19.

This chain uses TRBV10-3 with TRBJ1-2, with TRBD1 matching 7 bases. Germline V gives CDR1 ENHRY, CDR2 SYGVKD. The V segment lost 4 bases and the J segment 4 bases; nucleotides outside the gene matches: 6. This CDR3 comprises 14 residues. The CDR3 sequence: CAISGDSSSYGYTF. CDR3 DNA sequence: TGTGCCATCAGTGGGGACAGTTCTAGCTATGGCTACACCTTC.

The chain has TRBV5-1 and TRBJ2-7; 10 positions match TRBD1. V shed 5 bases, J shed 12 bases, and the junction held 17 bases outside the gene matches. The CDR3 loop spans 15 amino acids. The germline CDR1 and CDR2 sequences are SGHRS and YFSETQ. CDR3 protein: CASREIGTGVPPAYF. As DNA, the CDR3 is TGCGCCAGCAGGGAAATCGGGACAGGGGTTCCCCCGGCGTACTTC. The variable domain in full, completed from reference TRBV5-1 and TRBJ2-7, reads KAGVTQTPRYLIKTRGQQVTLSCSPISGHRSVSWYQQTPGQGLQFLFEYFSETQRNKGNFPGRFSGRQFSNSRSEMNVSTLELGDSALYLCASREIGTGVPPAYFGPGTRLTVT.